The clone carrying this T cell receptor beta chain has ten or more counts. The antigen is undetermined. The source of the sample is a study of T-cell reconstitution after alpha-beta-depleted transplantation in children. Preparation of the TCRbeta library was carried out with unique molecular identifiers. Using its own MiXCR run on the PCR reads, TCRdb lists one record per CDR3 protein. This sample yields around 300,000 distinct CDR3 sequences, of which around 9.1% are seen a single time; over 6% belongs to the top ten. V lost 2 bases to trimming and J lost 5 bases; unmatched junction nucleotides: 5. CDR3 length: 16 residues. Findings and limits, study-wide: Among T cells one year after transplant, newly produced cells accounted for most counts and diversity. There were some patients whose high TCRbeta diversity at day 60 came from surviving recipient T cells and thymic progenitors. After transplant, at about two months, alpha-beta T cells were reportedly derived from several hundred expanded graft clones.

V is TRBV12-3 or TRBV12-4 and J is TRBJ2-2; 10 bases are a match to TRBD2. The receptor was isolated from a boy in the first two years of life with acute myeloid leukemia, due to receive a stem cell transplant. The material was PBMCs, obtained before TCRalphabeta/CD19-depleted stem cell transplant. CDR3 bases: TGTGCCAGCAGTTTAAGGTCTAGCGGGAGAACCGGGGAGCTGTTTTTT. Protein: CASSLRSSGRTGELFF.